Below are 16 T cell receptor beta chains sequenced from a single sample in a study of regulatory T cells in long-lasting Graves disease. Indicated time point: persistent/refractory GD, antithyroid drugs over 5 years with positive TRAb. RNA extracted from PBMCs served as the sequencing template. Library construction for TCR beta used iRepertoire HTBI primers and Arm-PCR of CDR3 regions. TCRdb re-analysed the multiplex PCR reads in MiXCR, keeping a single row per CDR3 protein. The table records roughly 450,000 distinct CDR3 sequences, less than 25% of them present only once. The material was peripheral blood mononuclear cells (PBMCs), obtained when the disease was refractory, from a patient treated with antithyroid drugs. The receptor set was obtained from a female donor with Graves disease.

The chain carries TRBV5-1 and TRBJ2-7; 9 bases agree with TRBD2. The germline V gene encodes CDR1 SGHRS and CDR2 YFSETQ. V lost 2 bases and J lost 6; bases outside the gene matches: 9. The CDR3 extends over 15 amino acids. The CDR3: CASSFVAGGEGEQYF. DNA of the CDR3: TGCGCCAGCAGCTTTGTTGCGGGAGGGGAGGGCGAGCAGTACTTC. The full variable domain, in which reference TRBV5-1 and TRBJ2-7 provide the parts outside the CDR3, is KAGVTQTPRYLIKTRGQQVTLSCSPISGHRSVSWYQQTPGQGLQFLFEYFSETQRNKGNFPGRFSGRQFSNSRSEMNVSTLELGDSALYLCASSFVAGGEGEQYFGPGTRLTVT.

In this sample, this clonotype turned up many times. The chain employs TRBV20-1 and TRBJ2-7, with D unclear. V shed 6 bases and J shed 2 bases, with 14 bases lying between them. The CDR3 extends over 13 amino acids. Germline-derived CDR1 and CDR2 are DFQATT and SNEGSKA (reference sequence). CDR3 sequence (DNA): TGCAGTGCGGCACAAGGGCCGACCTACGAGCAGTACTTC. It encodes CSAAQGPTYEQYF.

J is TRBJ2-7 and V is TRBV10-3, with 10 bases lining up with TRBD2. Trimming took 6 bases from V and 4 from J; bases not matched to a gene: 6. This CDR3 comprises 14 residues. Germline V lookup: CDR1 ENHRY, CDR2 SYGVKD. CDR3 sequence reads: CAISQTSGSYEQYF. Written as DNA, the CDR3 is TGTGCCATCAGCCAGACTAGCGGGTCATACGAGCAGTACTTC.

As concerns this clonotype: Only one base separates this from a far larger clonotype, so it likely reflects a read error. V and J are TRBV6-2 or TRBV6-3 and TRBJ2-1; TRBD1 matches 8 bases. Trimming at V came to 10 bases and at J to 10 bases, leaving 21 bases not matched to a gene. Germline V gene lookup returns CDR1 MNHEY and CDR2 SVGEGT. The CDR3 totals 16 residues. This chain's CDR3 is CATLPVTGTGFYEQFF. In nucleotides, the CDR3 is TGTGCCACACTACCGGTGACCGGGACAGGTTTCTACGAGCAGTTCTTC.

This clonotype came up many times. The V and J genes are TRBV13 and TRBJ1-1, with 7 bases that match TRBD1. V trimming: 4 bases; J trimming: 5 bases; junction bases outside the gene matches: 7. The CDR3 contains 14 residues. CDR1 and CDR2 from the germline V gene are PRHDT and FYEKMQ (reference sequence). CDR3 bases: TGTGCCAGCAGCTCTGAGATGGACAGGACTGAAGCTTTCTTT. Translating it yields CASSSEMDRTEAFF.

The gene calls are TRBV30 and TRBJ1-5; 9 bases agree with TRBD1. Trimming cost V 5 bases and J 6 bases; bases outside gene matches: 5. Germline CDR1 reads GTSNPN; CDR2 reads SVGIG (reference sequence). The CDR3 is 13 residues long. DNA for the CDR3: TGTGCCTGGGCCGGGACAGGGTCTCAGCCCCAGCATTTT. Its translation: CAWAGTGSQPQHF.

This clonotype was recorded at least ten times. V is TRBV20-1 and J is TRBJ2-7, with unresolved D. The CDR3 covers 12 residues. Germline V gene data show CDR1 as DFQATT and CDR2 as SNEGSKA (reference sequence). V lost 3 bases to trimming and J lost 2 bases, with 8 bases between them. As DNA, the CDR3 is TGCAGTGCTAGCGCAGCCACCTACGAGCAGTACTTC. Translated, it gives CSASAATYEQYF.

This clonotype appeared a single time. The chain has TRBV2 and TRBJ1-2; 9 bases are a match to TRBD1. CDR1 SNHLY and CDR2 FYNNEI come from the germline V gene. The CDR3 spans 16 residues. The trim removed 5 bases at V and 3 bases at J, leaving 10 bases unmatched. The DNA of the CDR3 is TGTGCCAGCAGTTACTCGAGACGACAGGGGGACTATGGCTACACCTTC. Translating gives CASSYSRRQGDYGYTF.

This clonotype has just one count. A much larger clone lies a single base off, so this may be a read error. The genes are TRBV7-9 and TRBJ2-7; unclear D gene. This CDR3 contains 13 residues. Germline V gene lookup returns CDR1 SEHNR and CDR2 FQNEAQ (reference sequence). CDR3 region: CAGSLVRDYEQYF. CDR3 DNA sequence: TGTGCCGGCAGCTTAGTTAGGGACTACGAGCAGTACTTC.

The J gene is TRBJ2-2, the V gene TRBV30; no firm D call. The V and J ends lost 2 bases and 8 bases respectively, with 21 bases between them. This CDR3 is 16 amino acids long. The germline V gene has CDR1 GTSNPN and CDR2 SVGIG (reference sequence). DNA for the CDR3: TGTGCCTGGAGTTTATCCTATCCACTAAATGGAGGGGAGCTGTTTTTT. Amino acid sequence: CAWSLSYPLNGGELFF.

The rearrangement joins TRBV25-1 to TRBJ2-1, with TRBD1 identical over 8 bases. Losses at the gene ends were 3 bases for V and 4 bases for J; bases not matched to a gene: 8. This CDR3 is 16 amino acids long. Germline assignment: CDR1 MGHDK and CDR2 SYGVNS. The CDR3 is CASSEPTGTGYNEQFF. DNA for the CDR3: TGTGCCAGCAGTGAGCCAACCGGGACAGGATACAATGAGCAGTTCTTC.

This clonotype was counted ten times or more. The chain joins TRBV6-1 to TRBJ2-7; D is unresolved. Germline V gives CDR1 MNHNS, CDR2 SASEGT. CDR3 length equals 13 residues. The ends were cut back, 2 bases at V and 2 bases at J, with 7 bases in the middle. This CDR3 reads CASSEFPAYEQYF. CDR3 bases: TGTGCCAGCAGTGAATTCCCGGCCTACGAGCAGTACTTC.

Of note for this clonotype: The conserved final phenylalanine or tryptophan is absent from the CDR3, which likely points to a read error. The chain employs TRBV6-1 and TRBJ1-4, with D possibly matching TRBD1 (5 bases). The CDR3 runs to 15 residues. Trimming removed 6 bases at V and 8 bases at J, with 19 bases between. In germline, CDR1 is MNHNS, CDR2 SASEGT. CDR3 sequence: CASSPRGGGHEKLFL. The CDR3, as DNA: TGTGCCAGCAGCCCACGTGGGGGTGGTCACGAAAAACTGTTTCTT.

This clonotype was picked up a small number of times. The CDR3 loop reads CAWGTWDTEIYGYTF. The CDR3 DNA reads as TGTGCCTGGGGGACCTGGGACACGGAAATCTATGGCTACACCTTC. The rearrangement uses TRBV30 and TRBJ1-2; tentatively, D is TRBD1 (6 bases). CDR3 length: 15 amino acids. The V gene's germline CDR1 is GTSNPN and CDR2 SVGIG (reference sequence). Between the trimmed V and J ends, which lost 5 bases and 4 bases, there was a span of 20 bases.

This chain links TRBV9 with TRBJ2-7; D remains unclear. This CDR3 comprises 14 residues. The germline V gene has CDR1 SGDLS and CDR2 YYNGEE. The germline V and J ends were trimmed by 7 bases and 6 bases, with 20 bases remaining between them. Written as DNA, the CDR3 is TGTGCCAGCGCACTCACCCTCGTGGCCTCCGAGCAGTACTTC. It specifies CASALTLVASEQYF.

The chain recombines TRBV20-1 with TRBJ2-2; 9 bases are shared with TRBD1. Germline CDR1 and CDR2: DFQATT and SNEGSKA (reference sequence). The CDR3 loop spans 13 amino acids. With 5 bases clipped from V and 6 bases from J, the junction kept 4 bases outside the gene matches. This chain's CDR3 is CSAVRQGAGELFF. Written as DNA, the CDR3 is TGCAGTGCTGTTCGACAGGGGGCCGGGGAGCTGTTTTTT.